This TCR beta chain comes out of a study of Graves' ophthalmopathy and Graves' hyperthyroidism. Turning to the study itself: Peripheral blood samples were taken at initial diagnosis, before any treatment. Whole-study findings and limits: Sensitivity reached 85% to 90% and specificity about 80% for a 13-signature model separating ophthalmopathy from stable hyperthyroidism. Most clonotypes expanded in thyroid above 0.001 frequency were present in blood too. As the model predicted ophthalmopathy progression, it achieved a sensitivity of roughly 69% and a specificity of roughly 72%.

The CDR3 extends over 12 amino acids. V gave up 1 base and J gave up 4 bases, with 4 bases separating them. Germline assignment: CDR1 MGHRA and CDR2 YSYEKL. This clonotype was detected many times. The antigen remains undetermined. Beta-chain TCR CDR3 regions were amplified from RNA transcripts. In the first round, RT-PCR was carried out with HTBI primers, and a multiplex PCR formed the second round. MiXCR, run by TCRdb on the multiplex PCR reads, gives a single entry per CDR3 protein. Of about 640,000 distinct CDR3 sequences in the sample, about 41% were seen once. This receptor was identified in an adult man with Graves' ophthalmopathy. The material sequenced was peripheral blood. The rearrangement uses TRBV4-1 and TRBJ1-2; no definite D call. The CDR3 spells CASSQAAYGYTF. The CDR3 DNA is TGCGCCAGCAGCCAAGCAGCCTATGGCTACACCTTC.